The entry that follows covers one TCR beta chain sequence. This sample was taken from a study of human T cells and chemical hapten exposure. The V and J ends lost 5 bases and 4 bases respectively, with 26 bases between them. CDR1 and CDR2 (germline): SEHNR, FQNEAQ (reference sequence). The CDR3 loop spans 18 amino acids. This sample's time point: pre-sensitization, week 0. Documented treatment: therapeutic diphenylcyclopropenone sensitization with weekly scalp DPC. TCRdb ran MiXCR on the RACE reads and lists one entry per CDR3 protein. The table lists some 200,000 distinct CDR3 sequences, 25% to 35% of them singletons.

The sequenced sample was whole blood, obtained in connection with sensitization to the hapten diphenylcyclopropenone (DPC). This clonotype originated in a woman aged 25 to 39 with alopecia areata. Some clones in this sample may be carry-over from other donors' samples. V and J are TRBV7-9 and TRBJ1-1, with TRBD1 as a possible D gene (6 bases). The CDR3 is CASSRIWTDFYSGTEAFF. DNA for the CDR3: TGTGCCAGCAGCCGGATTTGGACAGACTTTTACTCCGGCACTGAAGCTTTCTTT.